The 28 T cell receptor beta chains presented below share a single source sample, sequenced in a study of blood T cell repertoires in COVID-19. Assay used: immunoSEQ multiplex PCR; TCRdb lists only in-frame clones, some missing. The profile shows about 250,000 clones, roughly 85% of them singletons. Sequences were obtained from peripheral blood. These TCRs come from a man aged 50 to 59 with COVID-19, enrolled during active disease.

The chain recombines TRBV6-5 with TRBJ1-1; D possibly corresponds to TRBD1 (5 bases). The CDR3 contains 13 residues. Germline values: CDR1 MNHEY, CDR2 SVGAGI. The V and J ends lost 8 bases and 1 base respectively, with 11 bases between them. CDR3 sequence: CASRGAWNTEAFF. CDR3 sequence (DNA): TGTGCCAGCCGCGGGGCGTGGAACACTGAAGCTTTCTTT.

The chain is built from TRBV5-8 and TRBJ2-7, with a tentative D call TRBD2 (6 bases). The V gene's germline CDR1 is SGHTS and CDR2 YDEGEE. CDR3 length: 15 amino acids. V was trimmed by 3 bases and J by 4 bases, leaving 17 bases between them. CDR3 DNA sequence: TGTGCCAGCAGCTATTTTGTGGGGGGAACTTACGAGCAGTACTTC. Protein: CASSYFVGGTYEQYF.

This chain uses TRBV10-3 with TRBJ1-1; 11 nucleotides agree with TRBD1. CDR1 is ENHRY and CDR2 is SYGVKD in the germline V gene. Germline trimming cut 6 bases from V and 4 bases from J; bases unmatched to any gene: 10. This CDR3 is built from 16 residues. This CDR3 is CAISGQGAKVGTEAFF. The CDR3 nucleotides are TGTGCCATCAGCGGACAGGGGGCGAAAGTAGGCACTGAAGCTTTCTTT.

The CDR3: CASSEQSGNTGELFF. The CDR3 nucleotides are TGTGCCAGCAGCGAACAGAGCGGAAACACCGGGGAGCTGTTTTTT. The chain is built from TRBV9 and TRBJ2-2; D is perhaps TRBD2 (5 bases). The CDR3 has 15 residues. V dropped 3 bases and J dropped 2 bases, with 11 bases sitting between them. Germline V gene lookup returns CDR1 SGDLS and CDR2 YYNGEE.

This CDR3 is CASGTALNYGYTF. CDR3 nucleotides: TGTGCCAGCGGGACAGCACTTAACTATGGCTACACCTTC. This sequence joins TRBV28 and TRBJ1-2, with 7 bases that match TRBD1. The CDR3 consists of 13 residues. V shed 8 bases and J 1 base; nucleotides not matched to a gene: 4. CDR1 is MDHEN and CDR2 is SYDVKM in the germline V gene.

This clone has only one observation. The rearrangement links TRBV2 to TRBJ1-2; D is ambiguous. CDR1 SNHLY and CDR2 FYNNEI come from the germline V gene. The CDR3 has 12 residues. Trimming removed 1 base at V and 8 bases at J, with 8 bases between. CDR3 residues: CASSEDDGGYTF. CDR3 nucleotides: TGTGCCAGCAGTGAAGATGACGGGGGCTACACCTTC.

The chain recombines TRBV7-9 with TRBJ1-1, with D hard to call. V lost 1 base and J 3 bases, leaving 12 bases between the germline ends. This CDR3 comprises 15 residues. Germline-derived CDR1 and CDR2 are SEHNR and FQNEAQ (reference sequence). The DNA of the CDR3 is TGTGCCAGCAGCTTAGATGGGTTGAGGGACACTGAAGCTTTCTTT. Protein product: CASSLDGLRDTEAFF.

The DNA for the CDR3 is TGTGCCAGTAGCGCACAGGGGGCTAGAAATTCACCCCTCCACTTT. Protein: CASSAQGARNSPLHF. The V call is TRBV19, the J call TRBJ1-6; 9 bases are a match to TRBD1. Germline assignment: CDR1 LNHDA and CDR2 SQIVND (reference sequence). This CDR3 is 15 amino acids long. After removal of 6 bases from V and 7 bases from J, the junction contained 7 bases not matched to a gene. Drawing the rest from reference TRBV19 and TRBJ1-6, the complete variable domain is DGGITQSPKYLFRKEGQNVTLSCEQNLNHDAMYWYRQDPGQGLRLIYYSQIVNDFQKGDIAEGYSVSREKKESFPLTVTSAQKNPTAFYLCASSAQGARNSPLHFGNGTRLTVT.

The V call is TRBV6-5, the J call TRBJ2-2; TRBD1 matches at 8 bases. The V segment lost 8 bases and the J segment 5 bases; nucleotides outside the gene matches: 7. The CDR3 sequence is 14 residues long. Germline assignment: CDR1 MNHEY and CDR2 SVGAGI. CDR3 bases: TGTGCCAGCCCCGGACAGGGCTTAACCGGGGAGCTGTTTTTT. It specifies CASPGQGLTGELFF.

This chain connects TRBV4-1 to TRBJ2-1, with 7 bases fitting TRBD1. Germline loops: CDR1 MGHRA, CDR2 YSYEKL. V was clipped by 0 bases and J by 2 bases; unmatched bases: 4. This CDR3 has 16 residues. The CDR3 DNA reads TGCGCCAGCAGCCAAGATAGAGGGACAGCCTACAATGAGCAGTTCTTC. It translates to CASSQDRGTAYNEQFF.

This rearrangement joins TRBV3-1 (or the pseudogene TRBV3-2) to TRBJ2-3; D perhaps matches TRBD1 (6 bases). Germline V CDR1 and CDR2: LGHDT, YNNKEL (reference sequence). The CDR3 contains 18 residues. V shed 1 base and J shed 0 bases, with 17 bases lying between them. The CDR3 protein is CASSQAQGYRASTDTQYF. CDR3 bases: TGTGCCAGCAGCCAAGCCCAAGGGTACAGGGCCAGCACAGATACGCAGTATTTT.

This chain joins TRBV3-1 (or the pseudogene TRBV3-2) and TRBJ1-5, with 8 bases that match TRBD1. CDR1 LGHDT and CDR2 YNNKEL come from the germline V gene (reference sequence). J gave up 7 bases and V 5 bases, and 10 bases lay outside the gene matches. The CDR3 has 15 residues. Here the CDR3 reads CASSTGGETGQPQHF. Here the CDR3 DNA reads TGTGCCAGCAGCACAGGGGGAGAAACTGGACAGCCCCAGCATTTT.

The V call is TRBV5-1, the J call TRBJ2-1; a weak D match, TRBD2 (5 bases). There are 17 residues in the CDR3. Germline V gene lookup returns CDR1 SGHRS and CDR2 YFSETQ. V was clipped by 6 bases and J by 0 bases, with 19 bases between them. Here the CDR3 DNA reads TGCGCCAGCACAACTATGGCGGGTCCTAGCTCCTACAATGAGCAGTTCTTC. Amino acid sequence: CASTTMAGPSSYNEQFF.

The rearrangement uses TRBV9 and TRBJ1-1; 11 positions agree with TRBD1. CDR1 and CDR2 from the germline V gene are SGDLS and YYNGEE. CDR3 length: 18 amino acids. After removal of 0 bases from V and 2 bases from J, the junction contained 9 bases not matched to a gene. The DNA of the CDR3 is TGTGCCAGCAGCGTAGGGAATATGGGACAGGGGGGCAACACTGAAGCTTTCTTT. This encodes CASSVGNMGQGGNTEAFF.

The rearrangement joins TRBV12-5 to TRBJ2-1, with 14 bases identical to TRBD2. V shed 3 bases, J shed 9 bases, and the junction held 4 bases outside the gene matches. Germline V gene sequence: CDR1 LGHNT, CDR2 FRNRAP. CDR3 length equals 15 residues. CDR3 nucleotide sequence: TGTGCTAGTGGTTTTGGGACTAGCGGGGGCAGTGAGCAGTTCTTC. As protein: CASGFGTSGGSEQFF.

The chain uses TRBV28 and TRBJ2-7, with D uncertain. Trimming cost V 7 bases and J 3 bases, with 13 bases left between them. There are 13 residues in the CDR3. The germline CDR1 and CDR2 sequences are MDHEN and SYDVKM. In nucleotides, the CDR3 is TGTGCCAGCACCCCCCATGACATCTACGAGCAGTACTTC. This translates into CASTPHDIYEQYF.

The chain has TRBV6-1 and TRBJ1-5, with 8 bases identical to TRBD1. Germline assignment: CDR1 MNHNS and CDR2 SASEGT. The CDR3 runs 15 residues. J lost 9 bases, V lost 2 bases, and 9 bases had no gene match. In DNA, the CDR3 is TGTGCCAGCAGTGAATCCCAGGGGGCGCAGGGGCCCCAGCATTTT. Translation: CASSESQGAQGPQHF.

The V gene is TRBV6-2 or TRBV6-3, the J gene TRBJ2-1, with D tentatively TRBD2 (5 bases). CDR1 is MNHEY and CDR2 is SVGEGT in the germline V gene. The CDR3 is made up of 14 amino acids. Trimming stripped 4 bases from V and 6 bases from J, with 13 bases between. CDR3 sequence reads: CASSWLASVNEQFF. For the CDR3, the DNA is TGTGCCAGCAGTTGGCTAGCTTCGGTCAATGAGCAGTTCTTC.

The chain couples TRBV7-8 to TRBJ2-2; TRBD1 is a possible D gene (6 bases). The ends were cut back, 3 bases at V and 3 bases at J, with 11 bases in the middle. CDR1 and CDR2 from the germline V gene are SGHVS and FQNEAQ. CDR3 length: 15 amino acids. The CDR3 sequence: CASSLRRTDTGELFF. The CDR3 DNA follows: TGTGCCAGCAGCTTGCGAAGGACAGACACCGGGGAGCTGTTTTTT.

This chain links TRBV7-3 with TRBJ2-5; 9 bases are a match to TRBD2. The V gene's germline CDR1 is SGHTA and CDR2 FQGTGA. This CDR3 contains 16 residues. V lost 2 bases, J lost 8 bases, and 12 bases stayed unmatched. This CDR3 reads CASSLGSSGAEGTQYF. The CDR3 DNA is TGTGCCAGCAGCTTAGGGTCTAGCGGGGCTGAGGGAACCCAGTACTTC.

The CDR3, as DNA: TGCAGCGTTGAAGAGGACAGGTCCTACGAGCAGTACTTC. Amino acid sequence: CSVEEDRSYEQYF. The V and J genes are TRBV29-1 and TRBJ2-7; 7 bases align to TRBD1. V trimming: 0 bases; J trimming: 1 base; junction bases outside the gene matches: 0. The CDR3 extends over 13 amino acids. CDR1 is SQVTM, CDR2 ANQGSEA, per germline.

V usage is TRBV2 and J usage is TRBJ1-2; possibly TRBD1 for D (6 bases). V lost 4 bases and J 4 bases, leaving 10 bases between the germline ends. Germline values: CDR1 SNHLY, CDR2 FYNNEI. The CDR3 has 13 amino acids. DNA of the CDR3: TGTGCCAGCAGTGCCGACAGGCCCTATGGCTACACCTTC. Translated, it gives CASSADRPYGYTF.

This clone was recorded many times. The chain is built from TRBV11-2 and TRBJ2-7; weak D call: TRBD2 (5 bases). Trimming removed 0 bases at V and 4 bases at J, with 16 bases between. There are 16 residues in the CDR3. CDR1 is SGHAT and CDR2 is FQNNGV in the germline V gene. CDR3 amino acids: CASSLDRGISGYEQYF. As DNA, the CDR3 is TGTGCCAGCAGCTTAGATCGGGGAATTAGTGGGTACGAGCAGTACTTC.

The genes are TRBV9 and TRBJ2-6, with 7 bases aligning to TRBD1. The CDR3 loop spans 18 amino acids. CDR1 and CDR2 (germline): SGDLS, YYNGEE. The V segment lost 0 bases and the J segment 0 bases; nucleotides outside the gene matches: 6. CDR3: CASSVVPGQSSGANVLTF. CDR3 coding DNA: TGTGCCAGCAGCGTAGTTCCGGGACAGAGCTCTGGGGCCAACGTCCTGACTTTC.

This chain uses TRBV5-1 with TRBJ2-3, with 7 bases matching TRBD1. Looked up from germline, CDR1 is SGHRS and CDR2 is YFSETQ. This CDR3 comprises 15 residues. V lost 3 bases and J lost 0; bases outside the gene matches: 4. CDR3 protein: CASSSRQGSTDTQYF. The CDR3 DNA reads TGCGCCAGCAGCTCAAGACAGGGAAGCACAGATACGCAGTATTTT.

V is TRBV5-1 and J is TRBJ2-3; 11 bases align to TRBD1. The CDR3 is made up of 15 amino acids. Germline values: CDR1 SGHRS, CDR2 YFSETQ. V gave up 0 bases and J gave up 4 bases; unmatched junction bases: 1. The CDR3 sequence is CASSLGGQGADTQYF. In DNA form, the CDR3 reads TGCGCCAGCAGCTTGGGGGGACAGGGGGCAGATACGCAGTATTTT.

This clone was detected a few times. V is TRBV29-1 and J is TRBJ1-4, with TRBD1 matching 8 bases. The CDR3 contains 13 residues. Germline V gene sequence: CDR1 SQVTM, CDR2 ANQGSEA. Trimming at V came to 4 bases and at J to 4 bases, leaving 2 bases not matched to a gene. The CDR3 coding sequence is TGCAGCGTTGGGACAGGGTATAATGAAAAACTGTTTTTT. Translation gives CSVGTGYNEKLFF.

The genes are TRBV18 and TRBJ1-3, with TRBD1 matching over 8 bases. The CDR3 consists of 16 residues. V lost 4 bases to trimming and J lost 2 bases; unmatched junction nucleotides: 7. Per the germline V gene, CDR1 is KGHSH and CDR2 is LQKENI. The CDR3 DNA sequence: TGTGCCAGCTCACTTCCTCAGGGGGCGACTGGAAACACCATATATTTT. Protein product: CASSLPQGATGNTIYF.